This T cell receptor beta chain comes out of a study of T cells in Graves' hyperthyroidism and ophthalmopathy. Study conclusions and caveats: Classification by a 13 V-J model distinguished ophthalmopathy from stable hyperthyroidism.

With 6 bases clipped from V and 0 bases from J, the junction kept 3 bases outside the gene matches. CDR1 SNHLY and CDR2 FYNNEI come from the germline V gene. This CDR3 contains 15 residues. Template material for amplifying TCR beta CDR3 regions consisted of RNA transcripts. HTBI primers drove first-round RT-PCR of the TCR CDR3. TCRdb reprocessed the multiplex PCR reads via MiXCR and lists one record per CDR3 protein. The repertoire holds 300,000 to 450,000 distinct CDR3 sequences, with around a sixth as singletons. This clonotype was detected ten times or more. Its antigen remains unknown. This chain joins TRBV2 and TRBJ2-2, with 8 nucleotides matching TRBD2. The specimen sequenced was blood. The TCR sequence derives from a young woman with Graves' hyperthyroidism that later progressed to Graves' ophthalmopathy. DNA for the CDR3: TGTGCCAGCAGAGCGGGAGAGACGAACACCGGGGAGCTGTTTTTT. This encodes CASRAGETNTGELFF.